Included here is one TCR beta chain sequence, with context. Study processing details: The authors estimated nucleated cell counts from reference gene primer amplification. Some clones are missing from TCRdb's copy, which holds only in-frame ones; the method was immunoSEQ multiplex PCR. The V and J calls and the clone size are those of that table, but D and trimming were determined from the DNA. The sample shows roughly 330,000 clones, about 82% of them seen only once. Trimming cost V 0 bases and J 4 bases; bases outside gene matches: 7. The CDR3 is made up of 16 amino acids. CDR1 and CDR2 (germline): SGHVS, FQNEAQ. The data were obtained in a study of blood T cell repertoires in COVID-19.

The rearrangement links TRBV7-8 to TRBJ1-2, with TRBD1 matching 8 bases. Sample: peripheral blood. The receptor was isolated from a woman in her fifties or sixties with acute or convalescent COVID-19. DNA for the CDR3: TGTGCCAGCAGCTTAGCGCAGGGGGCAGGAGTCTATGGCTACACCTTC. Its protein is CASSLAQGAGVYGYTF.